The 10 T cell receptor beta chains below all came from one sample that was sequenced in a study of T-cell memory formation after mild COVID-19 (dated by TCRdb to the early 2020s). Library preparation used 5' RACE. The listed sequencing device is Illumina NovaSeq 6000. In-frame beta chains were kept once TCRdb had trimmed the public reads at Q25 with fastp and called clones with MiXCR. Each CDR3 protein appears once, grouped with its most common genes and DNA. Recorded for this sample are 190,000 or so distinct CDR3 sequences; around 25% of them occurred a single time. The top ten clonotypes cover over 9.5% of the sample. The source material was PBMCs or a T cell subset sorted from them (not recorded which). All receptors derive from an adult woman who had mild COVID-19 (a few samples of this study predate the infection). The sample titles of this study are shuffled in the database, so cell type and time point are left out; the donor was told from shared clones.

This clonotype was counted only a few times. V and J are TRBV7-9 and TRBJ2-3; TRBD1 aligns across 10 bases. From germline, CDR1 is SEHNR and CDR2 FQNEAQ (reference sequence). The CDR3 is made up of 16 amino acids. After removal of 5 bases from V and 2 bases from J, the junction contained 7 bases not matched to a gene. This chain's CDR3 is CASSRRTGGFTDTQYF. CDR3 nucleotides: TGTGCCAGCAGCCGACGGACAGGGGGATTCACAGATACGCAGTATTTT.

This clonotype occurred a few times. The rearrangement uses TRBV5-1 and TRBJ2-4, with D maybe TRBD2 (5 bases). This CDR3 contains 15 residues. Germline V gene data show CDR1 as SGHRS and CDR2 as YFSETQ. Trimming took 4 bases from V and 0 from J, leaving 11 bases between them. CDR3 DNA: TGCGCCAGCAGCCCCGGGGTACAAGCCAAAAACATTCAGTACTTC. Translation: CASSPGVQAKNIQYF.

The V and J genes are TRBV7-3 and TRBJ2-3, with TRBD1 as a possible D gene (6 bases). CDR1 is SGHTA and CDR2 is FQGTGA in the germline V gene. CDR3 size: 14 residues. V was clipped by 5 bases and J by 0 bases, with 9 bases between them. CDR3 amino acids: CASSPDRSTDTQYF. The CDR3 DNA follows: TGTGCCAGCAGCCCGGACAGAAGCACAGATACGCAGTATTTT. The full variable domain, in which reference TRBV7-3 and TRBJ2-3 provide the parts outside the CDR3, is GAGVSQTPSNKVTEKGKYVELRCDPISGHTALYWYRQSLGQGPEFLIYFQGTGAADDSGLPNDRFFAVRPEGSVSTLKIQRTERGDSAVYLCASSPDRSTDTQYFGPGTRLTVL.

The genes are TRBV7-8 and TRBJ2-5; TRBD2 agrees at 9 bases. V shed 1 base, J shed 5 bases, and the junction held 11 bases outside the gene matches. From germline, CDR1 is SGHVS and CDR2 FQNEAQ. This CDR3 comprises 17 residues. CDR3 nucleotide sequence: TGTGCCAGCAGCTTAGTTGAGTCTAGCGGGGTTTCGGAGACCCAGTACTTC. It codes for CASSLVESSGVSETQYF.

This clonotype has just a few counts. The chain is built from TRBV7-9 and TRBJ2-7; D uncertain. In germline, CDR1 is SEHNR, CDR2 FQNEAQ (reference sequence). V was shortened by 5 bases and J by 5 bases, with 16 bases between the two germline ends. The CDR3 loop spans 14 amino acids. For the CDR3, the DNA is TGTGCCAGCAGCCCAAGGCTGGCTACCAACGAGCAGTACTTC. Protein sequence: CASSPRLATNEQYF.

V and J are TRBV3-1 and TRBJ2-1; 8 positions match TRBD2. Per the germline V gene, CDR1 is LGHDT and CDR2 is YNNKEL (reference sequence). There are 16 residues in the CDR3. V dropped 1 base and J dropped 2; count of bases not matched to a gene: 4. DNA for the CDR3: TGTGCCAGCAGCCAAGGGGGCGGGGGGCCCTACAATGAGCAGTTCTTC. Residues: CASSQGGGGPYNEQFF.

This clonotype came up a few times. The V and J genes are TRBV5-1 and TRBJ1-1; TRBD1 agrees at 8 bases. Germline CDR1 SGHRS, CDR2 YFSETQ. With 5 bases clipped from V and 6 bases from J, the junction kept 3 bases outside the gene matches. CDR3 length: 12 amino acids. The CDR3 region is CASSLQGAEAFF. The CDR3 bases are TGCGCCAGCAGTCTACAGGGGGCTGAAGCTTTCTTT.

This clonotype appeared many times. The chain employs TRBV5-1 and TRBJ2-1, with D perhaps matching TRBD2 (5 bases). Germline V gene data show CDR1 as SGHRS and CDR2 as YFSETQ. This CDR3 comprises 15 residues. Trimming took 0 bases from V and 0 from J, leaving 7 bases between them. CDR3 protein: CASSLEAVSYNEQFF. DNA for the CDR3: TGCGCCAGCAGCTTGGAAGCGGTCTCCTACAATGAGCAGTTCTTC.

This clonotype was counted between two and nine times. V and J are TRBV4-3 and TRBJ2-5; 8 bases map to TRBD2. Trimming took 2 bases from V and 5 from J; bases not matched to a gene: 7. Germline V gene sequence: CDR1 LGHNA, CDR2 YSLEER. The length of the CDR3 is 15 residues. The DNA of the CDR3 is TGCGCCAGCAGCCAACTCATGCTAGCGGGTGAGACCCAGTACTTC. Its translation is CASSQLMLAGETQYF.

This clonotype appeared a few times. The chain links TRBV6-2 or TRBV6-3 to TRBJ2-7; weak D call: TRBD2 (5 bases). The germline CDR1 and CDR2 sequences are MNHEY and SVGEGT. Between the trimmed V and J ends, which lost 7 bases and 1 base, there was a span of 14 bases. The CDR3 runs 14 residues. The CDR3 region has the DNA TGTGCCAGCACCATAGAGCGGAGATCCTACGAGCAGTACTTC. This encodes CASTIERRSYEQYF.